This paragraph covers one TCR beta chain sequence. No antigen is known for it. The data derive from a study of radiotherapy plus CTLA-4 blockade in lung cancer. Study details: Among patients, around 19% showed objective responses, and about 31% had disease control.

Sequencing was performed with immunoSEQ multiplex PCR; in TCRdb, only in-frame clones are kept and a portion is missing. The sample lists approximately 67,000 clones, approximately 83% occurring once. Focal radiation plus CTLA-4 blockade with ipilimumab was administered to patients who had chemo-refractory metastatic non-small-cell lung cancer. The CDR3 sequence is 13 residues long. Germline V gives CDR1 SNHLY, CDR2 FYNNEI. Trimming at V came to 11 bases and at J to 4 bases, leaving 10 bases not matched to a gene. Regarding the study as a whole: Radiotherapy was combined with ipilimumab, and tumor-derived TCR clones then expanded in blood.

Here the sequenced sample was peripheral blood, taken from a patient treated with radiotherapy plus ipilimumab. The clonotype was recovered from a human donor with non-small cell lung cancer who had a partial response to radiotherapy plus ipilimumab. The chain is built from TRBV2 and TRBJ2-5; 7 bases align to TRBD2. CDR3 DNA sequence: TGTGCCGGCTCCGGGACTACTGGAGAGACCCAGTACTTC. It encodes CAGSGTTGETQYF.